The 17 T cell receptor beta chains below were found in one sample sequenced in a study of shared clonotypes between healthy human individuals. TCRdb's table, derived via immunoSEQ multiplex PCR, lists solely in-frame clones and lacks some. Of some 1.5 million clones in the sample, roughly 96% were seen once. Specimen: naive CD4+ T cells sorted from blood. Stated subset: CD45RA+ positively selected. The receptors here all came from a man aged 25 to 45 in good health.

This clone was counted once. This chain joins TRBV6-9 and TRBJ2-2, with D possibly TRBD2 on 5 matching bases. This CDR3 contains 14 residues. Germline CDR1 is MNHGY and CDR2 is SVAAGI. Trimming took 2 bases from V and 5 from J, leaving 9 bases between them. CDR3 loop: CASSYGRLTGELFF. As DNA, the CDR3 is TGTGCCAGCAGTTATGGAAGACTAACCGGGGAGCTGTTTTTT.

The V and J genes are TRBV15 and TRBJ1-1, with unresolved D. Trimming cost V 0 bases and J 0 bases, with 5 bases left between them. Germline V gene sequence: CDR1 LNHNV, CDR2 YYDKDF (reference sequence). The CDR3 is 14 amino acids. CDR3 loop: CATSRDNMNTEAFF. The CDR3 DNA follows: TGTGCCACCAGCAGAGATAATATGAACACTGAAGCTTTCTTT.

This rearrangement joins TRBV21-1 to TRBJ2-1; TRBD2, the table's D call, lacks a check against the DNA. TRBV21-1 counts as a pseudogene. The CDR3 totals 17 residues. The CDR3 loop is CASSKTTSGRAGNEQFF. CDR3 coding DNA: TGTGCCAGCAGCAAAACAACTAGCGGGAGGGCCGGGAATGAGCAGTTCTTC.

This sequence joins TRBV5-1 and TRBJ2-5; D might be TRBD1 or TRBD2, each matching 5 bases. Trimming pared 3 bases from V and 3 bases from J, leaving 15 bases between. The CDR3 contains 15 residues. CDR1 is SGHRS and CDR2 is YFSETQ in the germline V gene. The CDR3 bases are TGCGCCAGCAGCTCCACCGGGACCGCCAAAGAGACCCAGTACTTC. This encodes CASSSTGTAKETQYF.

The genes are TRBV7-9 and TRBJ2-3; D uncertain. In germline, CDR1 is SEHNR, CDR2 FQNEAQ (reference sequence). The CDR3 totals 14 residues. Trimming removed 1 base from V and 3 bases from J, with 8 bases in between. This chain's CDR3 is CASSLGAWTDTQYF. The CDR3, as DNA: TGTGCCAGCAGCTTAGGGGCCTGGACAGATACGCAGTATTTT.

V usage is TRBV30 and J usage is TRBJ1-2; 7 nucleotides line up with TRBD1. The CDR3 totals 16 residues. Unmatched junction bases numbered 20, after V lost 8 bases and J lost 5 bases. Germline CDR1 GTSNPN, CDR2 SVGIG (reference sequence). The DNA for the CDR3 is TGTGCCGGACAGATACAGGGGCCTCAGGGGAGATATGGCTACACCTTC. Its translation: CAGQIQGPQGRYGYTF.

Here the CDR3 reads CSAGQGTSYEQYF. The CDR3 coding sequence is TGCAGCGCAGGACAGGGGACGTCCTACGAGCAGTACTTC. J is TRBJ2-7 and V is TRBV29-1, with 9 bases aligning to TRBD1. V lost 7 bases to trimming and J lost 1 base; unmatched junction nucleotides: 5. The CDR3 consists of 13 residues. CDR1 is SQVTM and CDR2 is ANQGSEA in the germline V gene.

The chain is built from TRBV5-1 and TRBJ2-7; D unclear. The CDR3 runs 16 residues. V was cut by 0 bases and J by 3 bases, with 16 bases left in between. Germline CDR1 and CDR2: SGHRS and YFSETQ. CDR3 sequence reads: CASSLDIGRLNYEQYF. The CDR3 region has the DNA TGCGCCAGCAGCTTGGACATTGGACGGCTTAACTACGAGCAGTACTTC.

This clone was detected once. V gene TRBV5-1 combines with J gene TRBJ2-3; D is undetermined. V was shortened by 0 bases and J by 1 base, with 12 bases between the two germline ends. Germline V gene sequence: CDR1 SGHRS, CDR2 YFSETQ. This CDR3 comprises 16 residues. The CDR3 sequence is CASSLAPGLGTDTQYF. The CDR3 DNA reads as TGCGCCAGCAGCTTGGCCCCGGGCCTGGGCACAGATACGCAGTATTTT.

The CDR3 bases are TGTGCCAGCAGTTACTCAAAGGGAAGAGGCAATCAGCCCCAGCATTTT. Protein: CASSYSKGRGNQPQHF. The gene calls are TRBV6-5 and TRBJ1-5; D unresolved. The CDR3 sequence is 16 residues long. V gave up 0 bases and J gave up 2 bases, with 11 bases separating them. The V gene's germline CDR1 is MNHEY and CDR2 SVGAGI.

The V gene is TRBV7-3, the J gene TRBJ2-7; D is perhaps TRBD2 (6 bases). Between the trimmed V and J ends, which lost 5 bases and 0 bases, there was a span of 14 bases. This CDR3 comprises 15 residues. Germline V CDR1 and CDR2: SGHTA, FQGTGA. CDR3 loop: CASSPQAGPSYEQYF. CDR3 sequence (DNA): TGTGCCAGCAGCCCCCAGGCGGGGCCCTCCTACGAGCAGTACTTC.

The chain uses TRBV5-1 and TRBJ2-1, with D unresolved. The CDR3 is made up of 14 amino acids. Germline V lookup: CDR1 SGHRS, CDR2 YFSETQ. The V end was cut by 5 bases, the J end by 0 bases, with 9 bases between. Here the CDR3 DNA reads TGCGCCAGCAGGGGCACCACCTCCTACAATGAGCAGTTCTTC. As protein: CASRGTTSYNEQFF.

The chain combines TRBV5-1 with TRBJ1-1; D is possibly TRBD1 (6 bases). Germline CDR1 SGHRS, CDR2 YFSETQ. This CDR3 comprises 16 residues. V gave up 4 bases and J gave up 0 bases, with 16 bases separating them. Here the CDR3 reads CASSNPQGTMNTEAFF. CDR3 bases: TGCGCCAGCAGCAACCCACAGGGAACAATGAACACTGAAGCTTTCTTT.

The genes are TRBV5-4 and TRBJ1-1; D is unresolved. Trimming shortened V by 0 bases and J by 1 base, and 10 bases separated the two germline ends. The CDR3 covers 15 residues. CDR1 SGHNT and CDR2 YYREEE come from the germline V gene (reference sequence). CDR3 sequence: CASSLAAATNTEAFF. The CDR3 bases are TGTGCCAGCAGCTTGGCGGCAGCTACGAACACTGAAGCTTTCTTT.

The chain employs TRBV5-8 and TRBJ2-7; TRBD2 is a possible D gene (6 bases). Germline CDR1 reads SGHTS; CDR2 reads YDEGEE. V lost 4 bases and J lost 3, with 11 bases in between. The CDR3 sequence is 13 residues long. CDR3 DNA sequence: TGTGCCAGCAGCGCCGGGAGAGGCTACGAGCAGTACTTC. It encodes CASSAGRGYEQYF. Looking up the rest from reference TRBV5-8 and TRBJ2-7 gives the full variable domain: EAGVTQSPTHLIKTRGQQATLRCSPISGHTSVYWYQQALGLGLQFLLWYDEGEERNRGNFPPRFSGRQFPNYSSELNVNALELEDSALYLCASSAGRGYEQYFGPGTRLTVT.

There are a few counts of this clone. The rearrangement joins TRBV2 to TRBJ2-2; D uncertain. CDR3 length: 16 residues. The germline V gene has CDR1 SNHLY and CDR2 FYNNEI. The V gene lost 6 bases and the J gene lost 1 base, with 15 bases spanning the gap. The CDR3 protein is CASSGRSLLNTGELFF. CDR3 DNA sequence: TGTGCCAGCAGCGGAAGAAGCTTACTGAACACCGGGGAGCTGTTTTTT.

The chain carries TRBV7-2 and TRBJ2-7; D is possibly TRBD1 or TRBD2 (6 bases each). Trimming took 2 bases from V and 6 from J, leaving 17 bases between them. This CDR3 is 15 amino acids long. From germline, CDR1 is SGHTA and CDR2 FQGNSA. CDR3 amino acids: CASSLSPTGGTEQYF. As DNA, the CDR3 is TGTGCCAGCAGCTTATCCCCGACAGGCGGGACCGAGCAGTACTTC.